These 28 T cell receptor beta chains were all obtained from the same sample, sequenced in a study of tumor-infiltrating lymphocytes in primary liver carcinoma. In addition to blood RNA drawn from unsorted whole blood, germline DNA was extracted. A primer matching the constant region was used to make TCR beta cDNA from 500 ng of total RNA. Sequencing libraries for TCR beta derived from three nested multiplex PCR rounds that used slightly modified ARM-PCR. The first two PCR rounds, nine to ten cycles each, used TRBV1-TRBV30 forward primers and a C-beta reverse primer. One entry per CDR3 protein results from TCRdb running MiXCR on the multiplex PCR reads. This sample carries some 190,000 distinct CDR3 sequences, about 60% of them seen once, and the ten largest clones take less than 75%. Material: peripheral blood. The receptor source for this set is a middle-aged man with primary liver carcinoma and hepatitis B virus infection.

Of note for this clonotype: A read error may produce the germline difference seen at one junction end. The chain links TRBV28 to TRBJ2-5; weak D call: TRBD1 (5 bases). Germline V gene data show CDR1 as MDHEN and CDR2 as SYDVKM. This CDR3 is 13 amino acids long. Written as DNA, the CDR3 is TGTGCCAGCGGTTTACCTAGGGGAGAGACCCAGTACTTC. This encodes CASGLPRGETQYF.

This clonotype has a count of ten or more. This chain connects TRBV11-2 to TRBJ2-5; unclear D gene. Looked up from germline, CDR1 is SGHAT and CDR2 is FQNNGV. V was cut by 3 bases and J by 4 bases, with 12 bases left in between. The CDR3 sequence is 14 residues long. CDR3 sequence (DNA): TGTGCCAGCAGCTTCGACCCGGTGGGAGAGACCCAGTACTTC. It encodes CASSFDPVGETQYF. Full variable domain (remainder filled in from reference TRBV11-2 and TRBJ2-5): EAGVAQSPRYKIIEKRQSVAFWCNPISGHATLYWYQQILGQGPKLLIQFQNNGVVDDSQLPKDRFSAERLKGVDSTLKIQPAKLEDSAVYLCASSFDPVGETQYFGPGTRLLVL.

The CDR3 coding sequence is TGTGCCAGCAGCTCATGGACAGACTTCTCTGGAAACAACATTTATTTT. The encoded protein is CASSSWTDFSGNNIYF. The chain couples TRBV11-2 to TRBJ1-3; tentatively, D is TRBD1 (6 bases). Germline V gives CDR1 SGHAT, CDR2 FQNNGV. Deletions cut 4 bases from V and 16 bases from J, with 29 bases between. This CDR3 region has 16 residues.

This clonotype has only a few counts. This chain's CDR3 is CASSYGQGSTDTQYF. For the CDR3, the DNA is TGTGCCAGCAGTTACGGACAGGGGAGCACAGATACGCAGTATTTT. The chain links TRBV6-6 to TRBJ2-3, with TRBD1 matching 9 bases. This CDR3 spans 15 amino acids. J was trimmed by 0 bases and V by 2 bases; bases with no gene match: 0. CDR1 MNHNY and CDR2 SVGAGI come from the germline V gene (reference sequence).

This clonotype was seen only a few times. A read error may produce the germline difference seen at one junction end. This chain joins TRBV7-8 and TRBJ2-6; no firm D call. The CDR3 runs to 15 residues. Looked up from germline, CDR1 is SGHVS and CDR2 is FQNEAQ. This chain's CDR3 is CASSYSSSGVNVLTF. The CDR3 DNA reads as TGTGCCAGCAGCTACAGCAGCTCTGGGGTCAACGTCCTGACTTTC.

This clonotype was counted a single time. A clone one base away is much larger, so this may be a read error. The CDR3 does not end in the conserved phenylalanine or tryptophan, so this is likely a read error. CDR3 loop: CSGRRDGNEQFI. CDR3 bases: TGCAGCGGGAGACGGGACGGCAATGAGCAGTTCATC. V is TRBV29-1 and J is TRBJ2-1; D could derive from TRBD1 or TRBD2 (5 bases each). Looked up from germline, CDR1 is SQVTM and CDR2 is ANQGSEA. The CDR3 loop spans 12 amino acids. Trimming removed 7 bases from V and 6 bases from J, with 13 bases in between.

A remark on this clonotype: A much larger clone differs from this one at a single base, so this may be a read error. The chain links TRBV29-1 to TRBJ2-7, with TRBD1 matching 11 bases. V was clipped by 6 bases and J by 2 bases; unmatched bases: 6. This CDR3 region has 14 residues. Germline V gene data show CDR1 as SQVTM and CDR2 as ANQGSEA. This CDR3 is CSVAGQGATYEQYF. The CDR3 DNA is TGCAGCGTAGCCGGACAGGGGGCAACCTACGAGCAGTACTTC.

As regards this clonotype: The junction differs from germline at one of its ends, possibly a read error. This chain uses TRBV11-3 with TRBJ2-3, with a weak D call TRBD1 (6 bases). Germline loops: CDR1 SGHNT, CDR2 YENEEA. The CDR3 totals 15 residues. The CDR3 loop is CASSLGGQPTDTRYF. The CDR3 coding sequence is TGTGCCAGCAGCTTAGGGGGGCAGCCCACAGATACGCGGTATTTT.

This clonotype was detected once. At one end the junction does not follow the germline gene, possibly because of a read error. The chain employs TRBV6-2 or TRBV6-3 and TRBJ2-6, with a possible D match to TRBD2 (6 bases). Germline V gene sequence: CDR1 MNHEY, CDR2 SVGEGT. This CDR3 is 15 amino acids long. CDR3 residues: CASSYYTGEANVLTF. The CDR3 bases are TGTGCCAGCAGTTATTATACTGGGGAGGCCAACGTCCTTACTTTC.

The chain is built from TRBV4-1 and TRBJ1-2, with D maybe TRBD1 (6 bases). V was trimmed by 2 bases and J by 4 bases, leaving 8 bases between them. Germline values: CDR1 MGHRA, CDR2 YSYEKL. The CDR3 length is 13 residues. CDR3 nucleotide sequence: TGCGCCAGCAGCCAAAGAGGGGGCTATGGCTACACCTTC. This encodes CASSQRGGYGYTF.

The chain carries TRBV11-2 and TRBJ1-6, with D possibly being TRBD1 (5 bases). With 2 bases removed from V and 5 bases from J, the gap between germline ends came to 7 bases. Germline CDR1 and CDR2: SGHAT and FQNNGV. The CDR3 is 14 residues long. The CDR3 DNA is TGTGCCAGCAGCTTAAGAGGGGATAATTCACCCCTCCACTTT. This gives the protein CASSLRGDNSPLHF.

The table lists this clonotype with a few counts. The CDR3 spells CASSPIAGGGQETQYF. CDR3 sequence (DNA): TGTGCCAGCAGTCCTATAGCGGGAGGGGGCCAAGAGACCCAGTACTTC. This sequence joins TRBV12-3 or TRBV12-4 and TRBJ2-5; 11 bases agree with TRBD2. Trimming removed 5 bases from V and 1 base from J; junction bases left unmatched: 6. CDR3 size: 16 residues.

On this clonotype: Its ends do not fully match the called genes, so a read error is possible. This chain connects TRBV6-5 to TRBJ2-3; 11 bases agree with TRBD2. The CDR3 consists of 15 residues. CDR1 is MNHEY and CDR2 is SVGAGI in the germline V gene. CDR3 sequence (DNA): TGTGCCAGCAGCCAGACTAGCGGGAACGAAGATACGCAGTGTTTT. It encodes CASSQTSGNEDTQCF.

V gene TRBV21-1 combines with J gene TRBJ2-3; no check of the table's D call, TRBD1, against the DNA was made. TRBV21-1 is annotated as a pseudogene. This CDR3 region has 14 residues. The CDR3: CASSSRTGTDTQYF. CDR3 DNA: TGTGCCAGCAGCTCCCGGACAGGCACAGATACGCAGTATTTT.

The genes are TRBV24-1 and TRBJ2-3, with 9 nucleotides matching TRBD1. In germline, CDR1 is KGHDR, CDR2 SFDVKD. The CDR3 runs to 16 residues. J gave up 3 bases and V 0 bases, and 3 bases lay outside the gene matches. CDR3: CATSDLAGQGTDTQYF. The CDR3 DNA follows: TGTGCCACCAGTGATTTGGCGGGACAGGGAACAGATACGCAGTATTTT.

The genes are TRBV20-1 and TRBJ2-7; 11 nucleotides line up with TRBD1. V shed 5 bases and J 4 bases; nucleotides not matched to a gene: 10. The CDR3 has 15 residues. Germline CDR1 is DFQATT and CDR2 is SNEGSKA (reference sequence). CDR3: CSARPGTGGGYEQYF. The CDR3 DNA sequence: TGCAGTGCTCGACCTGGGACAGGGGGTGGATACGAGCAGTACTTC.

This sequence joins TRBV7-9 and TRBJ2-7; 15 bases line up with TRBD2. After removal of 5 bases from V and 3 bases from J, the junction contained 8 bases not matched to a gene. The CDR3 has 17 amino acids. Germline lookup yields CDR1 SEHNR and CDR2 FQNEAQ (reference sequence). The CDR3 region has the DNA TGTGCCAGCAGCCCCGGGACTAGCGGGAGGACCTTCTACGAGCAGTACTTC. Amino acids: CASSPGTSGRTFYEQYF.

In the case of this clonotype: A read error may produce the germline difference seen at one junction end. The chain has TRBV11-2 and TRBJ2-3, with a tentative D call TRBD2 (5 bases). There are 16 residues in the CDR3. CDR1 SGHAT and CDR2 FQNNGV come from the germline V gene. CDR3 amino acids: CARSPPTSGSIDTQYF. CDR3 DNA sequence: TGTGCCAGAAGCCCCCCGACAAGCGGCAGCATAGATACGCAGTATTTC.

Notes on this clonotype: A much bigger clone sits one base away, suggesting this may be a read error. The chain carries TRBV6-5 and TRBJ1-5; perhaps TRBD2 as D (6 bases). The DNA end favors TRBJ2-3, so the J call may be wrong. The germline V gene encodes CDR1 MNHEY and CDR2 SVGAGI. The CDR3 totals 14 residues. The CDR3 DNA reads as TGTGCCAGCAGTTACGAGGAGGGATATCAGCCCCAGTATTTT. Amino acid sequence: CASSYEEGYQPQYF.

The V and J genes are TRBV19 and TRBJ2-1; TRBD2 is a possible D gene (5 bases). This CDR3 contains 12 residues. Trimming pared 4 bases from V and 7 bases from J, leaving 8 bases between. Looked up from germline, CDR1 is LNHDA and CDR2 is SQIVND (reference sequence). The CDR3 DNA sequence: TGTGCCAGTAGTAAACTAGTAAATGAGCAGTTCTTC. This gives the protein CASSKLVNEQFF.

As to this clonotype: A single base separates this from a much larger clone, so it may be a read error. The V gene is TRBV29-1, the J gene TRBJ2-7; no definite D call. The CDR3 has 15 amino acids. CDR1 and CDR2 (germline): SQVTM, ANQGSEA. As DNA, the CDR3 is TGCAGCGTTGAAGATCTTGACTTCGCCCCCTACGATCAGTACTTC. Translation: CSVEDLDFAPYDQYF.

This clonotype was picked up a small number of times. V usage is TRBV14 and J usage is TRBJ2-7, with D uncertain. V lost 4 bases and J lost 1, with 8 bases in between. The CDR3 sequence is 13 residues long. Germline assignment: CDR1 SGHDN and CDR2 FVKESK. For the CDR3, the DNA is TGTGCCAGCAGCCCCGACCGATCCTACGAGCAGTACTTC. It yields the protein CASSPDRSYEQYF.

On this clonotype: Germline and junction disagree at one end, which may indicate a read error. This rearrangement joins TRBV11-2 to TRBJ2-1; no firm D call. The CDR3 loop spans 14 amino acids. Germline values: CDR1 SGHAT, CDR2 FQNNGV. CDR3 protein: CASSSHGRNNERFF. The CDR3 DNA sequence: TGTGCCAGCAGCTCCCATGGACGAAACAATGAGCGGTTCTTC.

Comments on this clonotype: One junction end disagrees with the germline gene, perhaps due to a read error. The chain carries TRBV11-1 and TRBJ2-2; 10 positions match TRBD1. The CDR3 covers 18 residues. Germline CDR1 reads SGHAT; CDR2 reads FQDESV (reference sequence). In nucleotides, the CDR3 is TGTGCCAGCAGCACCCCCTTCGCGGTGACAGGGGGCACCCGGGACCTGTTTTTT. It translates to CASSTPFAVTGGTRDLFF.

This clonotype was detected once. The V call is TRBV12-5, the J call TRBJ2-7, with D possibly being TRBD2 (6 bases). CDR3 length equals 16 residues. Trimming removed 7 bases at V and 5 bases at J, with 24 bases between. Germline V gene data show CDR1 as LGHNT and CDR2 as FRNRAP. The CDR3 DNA follows: TGTGCTAGTGAACCCCCCGGGGATGGGGAGGTGAACGAGCAGTACTTC. This encodes CASEPPGDGEVNEQYF. Supplemented by reference TRBV12-5 and TRBJ2-7, the full variable domain reads DARVTQTPRHKVTEMGQEVTMRCQPILGHNTVFWYRQTMMQGLELLAYFRNRAPLDDSGMPKDRFSAEMPDATLATLKIQPSEPRDSAVYFCASEPPGDGEVNEQYFGPGTRLTVT.

The rearrangement joins TRBV11-1 to TRBJ2-1; no firm D call. Trimming left V 5 bases short and J 6 bases short, with 11 bases between. Germline values: CDR1 SGHAT, CDR2 FQDESV (reference sequence). The CDR3 is 13 amino acids. The CDR3 spells CASSHLGCNEQFF. For the CDR3, the DNA is TGTGCCAGCAGCCATCTTGGCTGCAATGAGCAGTTCTTC.

Comment on this clonotype: The CDR3 carries no conserved terminal phenylalanine or tryptophan, so it likely arises from a read error. The chain carries TRBV6-5 and TRBJ2-3, with D possibly TRBD2 on 6 matching bases. Per germline, CDR1 MNHEY and CDR2 SVGAGI. Between the trimmed V and J ends, which lost 11 bases and 0 bases, there was a span of 21 bases. The CDR3 is 16 residues long. The DNA for the CDR3 is TGTGCCGCCGTCGCCGTCTGCGGAGGGAGCACAGATACGCAGTATCTT. It specifies CAAVAVCGGSTDTQYL.

This clonotype was detected a few times. The rearrangement links TRBV24-1 to TRBJ2-3; 7 bases are a match to TRBD2. Unmatched junction bases numbered 2, after V lost 0 bases and J lost 3 bases. Looked up from germline, CDR1 is KGHDR and CDR2 is SFDVKD. The CDR3 is 15 residues long. CDR3 residues: CATSDLGLETDTQYF. CDR3 nucleotide sequence: TGTGCCACCAGTGATTTGGGACTAGAAACAGATACGCAGTATTTT.